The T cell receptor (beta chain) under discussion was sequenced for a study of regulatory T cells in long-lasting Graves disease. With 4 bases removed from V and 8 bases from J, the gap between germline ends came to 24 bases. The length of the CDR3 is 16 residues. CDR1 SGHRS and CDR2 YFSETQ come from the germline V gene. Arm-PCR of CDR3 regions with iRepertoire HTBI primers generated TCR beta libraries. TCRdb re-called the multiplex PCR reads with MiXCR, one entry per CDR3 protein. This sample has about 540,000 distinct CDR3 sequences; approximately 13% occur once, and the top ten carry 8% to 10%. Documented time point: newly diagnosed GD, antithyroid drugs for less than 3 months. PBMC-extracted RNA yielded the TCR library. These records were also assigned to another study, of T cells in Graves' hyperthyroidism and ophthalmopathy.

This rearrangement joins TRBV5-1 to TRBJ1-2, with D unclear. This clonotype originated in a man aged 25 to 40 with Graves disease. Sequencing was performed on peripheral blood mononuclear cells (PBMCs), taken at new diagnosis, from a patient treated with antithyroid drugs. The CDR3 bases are TGCGCCAGCAGCCCGGAAGACGGACGACGTGTGAGGGGCTACACCTTC. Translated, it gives CASSPEDGRRVRGYTF. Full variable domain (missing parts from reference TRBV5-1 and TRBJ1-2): KAGVTQTPRYLIKTRGQQVTLSCSPISGHRSVSWYQQTPGQGLQFLFEYFSETQRNKGNFPGRFSGRQFSNSRSEMNVSTLELGDSALYLCASSPEDGRRVRGYTFGSGTRLTVV.